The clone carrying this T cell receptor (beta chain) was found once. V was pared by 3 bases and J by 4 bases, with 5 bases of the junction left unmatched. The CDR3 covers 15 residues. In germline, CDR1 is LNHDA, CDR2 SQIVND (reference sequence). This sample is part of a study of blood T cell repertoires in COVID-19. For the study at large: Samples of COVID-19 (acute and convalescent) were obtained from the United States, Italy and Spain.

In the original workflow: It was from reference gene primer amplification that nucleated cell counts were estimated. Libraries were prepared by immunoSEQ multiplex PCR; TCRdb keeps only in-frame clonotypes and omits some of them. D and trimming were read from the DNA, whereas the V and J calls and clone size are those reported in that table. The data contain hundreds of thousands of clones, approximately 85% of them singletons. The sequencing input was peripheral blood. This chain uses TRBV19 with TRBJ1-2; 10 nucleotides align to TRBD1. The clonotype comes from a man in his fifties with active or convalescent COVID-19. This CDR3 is CASSIDRGLAYGYTF. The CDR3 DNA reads TGTGCCAGTAGTATTGACAGGGGGCTTGCCTATGGCTACACCTTC.